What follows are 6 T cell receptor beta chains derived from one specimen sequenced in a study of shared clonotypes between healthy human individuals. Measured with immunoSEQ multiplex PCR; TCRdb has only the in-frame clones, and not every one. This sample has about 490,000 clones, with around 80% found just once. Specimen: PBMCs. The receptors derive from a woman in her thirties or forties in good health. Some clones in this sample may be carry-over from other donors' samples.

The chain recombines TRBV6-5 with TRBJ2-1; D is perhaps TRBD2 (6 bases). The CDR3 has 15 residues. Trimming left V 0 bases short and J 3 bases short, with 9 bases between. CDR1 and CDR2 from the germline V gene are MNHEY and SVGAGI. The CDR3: CASSYSGGVYNEQFF. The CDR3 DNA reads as TGTGCCAGCAGTTACTCCGGGGGAGTCTACAATGAGCAGTTCTTC.

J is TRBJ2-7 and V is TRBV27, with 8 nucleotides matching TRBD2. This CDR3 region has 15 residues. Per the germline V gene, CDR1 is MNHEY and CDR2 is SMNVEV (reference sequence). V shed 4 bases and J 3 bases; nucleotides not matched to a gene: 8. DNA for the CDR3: TGTGCCAGCAGTTCACATAGCGGGATGATCTACGAGCAGTACTTC. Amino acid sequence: CASSSHSGMIYEQYF.

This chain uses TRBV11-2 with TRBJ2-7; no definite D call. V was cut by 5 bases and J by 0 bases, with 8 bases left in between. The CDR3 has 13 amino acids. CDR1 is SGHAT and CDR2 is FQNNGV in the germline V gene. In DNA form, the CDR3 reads TGTGCCAGCAGCAAAGACCACTCCTACGAGCAGTACTTC. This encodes CASSKDHSYEQYF.

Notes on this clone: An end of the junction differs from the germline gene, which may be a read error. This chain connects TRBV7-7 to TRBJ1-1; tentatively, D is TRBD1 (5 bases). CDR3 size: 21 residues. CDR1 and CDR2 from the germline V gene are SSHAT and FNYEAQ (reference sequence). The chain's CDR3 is CASSTRQPAGPRVTINTEAFF. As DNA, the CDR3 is TGTGCTAGCAGCACCCGACAGCCTGCCGGGCCTCGGGTGACTATAAACACTGAAGCTTTCTTT.

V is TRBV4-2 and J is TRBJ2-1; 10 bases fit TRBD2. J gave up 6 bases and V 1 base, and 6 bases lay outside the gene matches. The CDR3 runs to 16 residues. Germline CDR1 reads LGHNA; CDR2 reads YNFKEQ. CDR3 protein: CASSQGGAGGGNEQFF. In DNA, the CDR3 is TGTGCCAGCAGCCAAGGGGGAGCGGGAGGGGGCAATGAGCAGTTCTTC.

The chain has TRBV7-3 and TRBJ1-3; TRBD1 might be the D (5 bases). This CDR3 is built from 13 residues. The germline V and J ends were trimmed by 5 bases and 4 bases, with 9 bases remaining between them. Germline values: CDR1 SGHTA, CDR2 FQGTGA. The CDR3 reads CASSPGPGNTIYF. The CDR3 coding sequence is TGTGCCAGCAGCCCGGGGCCCGGAAACACCATATATTTT. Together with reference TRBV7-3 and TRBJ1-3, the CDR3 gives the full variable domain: GAGVSQTPSNKVTEKGKYVELRCDPISGHTALYWYRQSLGQGPEFLIYFQGTGAADDSGLPNDRFFAVRPEGSVSTLKIQRTERGDSAVYLCASSPGPGNTIYFGEGSWLTVV.